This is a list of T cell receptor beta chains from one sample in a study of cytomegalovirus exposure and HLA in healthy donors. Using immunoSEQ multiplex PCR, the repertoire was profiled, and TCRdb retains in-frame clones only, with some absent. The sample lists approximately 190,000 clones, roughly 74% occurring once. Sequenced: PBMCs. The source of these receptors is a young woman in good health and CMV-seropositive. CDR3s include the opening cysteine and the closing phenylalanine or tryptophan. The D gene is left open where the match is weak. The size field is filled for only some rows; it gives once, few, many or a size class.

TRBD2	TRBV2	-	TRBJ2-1	TGTGCCAGCAGTGCCGGACTAGCGGATTTTTACAATGAGCAGTTCTTC	CASSAGLADFYNEQFF
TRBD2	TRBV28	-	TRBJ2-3	TGTGCCAGCAGTTCTTTCGGGACTAACACAGATACGCAGTATTTT	CASSSFGTNTDTQYF
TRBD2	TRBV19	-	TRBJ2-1	TGTGCCAGTAGGGTGGAGACTAGCGGGAGGAGAGATGAGCAGTTCTTC	CASRVETSGRRDEQFF
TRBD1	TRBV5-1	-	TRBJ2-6	TGCGCCAGCAGCTCGGACAGGGACAGCTCTGGGGCCAACGTCCTGACTTTC	CASSSDRDSSGANVLTF
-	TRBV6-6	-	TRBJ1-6	TGTGCCAGCAGGCGACAAGCCGGCTCCTATAATTCACCCCTCCACTTT	CASRRQAGSYNSPLHF
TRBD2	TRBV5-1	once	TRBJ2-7	TGCGCCAGCAGCTTGGGTGGCGGGAGTGCCGGCGAGCAGTACTTC	CASSLGGGSAGEQYF
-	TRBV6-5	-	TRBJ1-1	TGTGCCAGCAGTTACGGACAGAACACTGAAGCTTTCTTT	CASSYGQNTEAFF
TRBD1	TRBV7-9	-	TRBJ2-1	TGTGCCAGCAGCTTACGGCCGGGACAGGGGGACAATGAGCAGTTCTTC	CASSLRPGQGDNEQFF
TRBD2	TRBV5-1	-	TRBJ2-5	TGCGCCAGCAGCCCACTAGCGGCCCAAGAGACCCAGTACTTC	CASSPLAAQETQYF
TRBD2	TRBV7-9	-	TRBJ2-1	TGTGCCAGCACAAATAGCGGGAGGGCCTGGGGTGAGCAGTTCTTC	CASTNSGRAWGEQFF
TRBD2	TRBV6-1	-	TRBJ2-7	TGTGCCAGCCGACCGGGACTAGTATCCTACGAGCAGTACTTC	CASRPGLVSYEQYF
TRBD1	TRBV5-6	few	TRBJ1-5	TGTGCCAGCAGCAAGAGACCTCCGGGACAGGGACCCCAGCATTTT	CASSKRPPGQGPQHF
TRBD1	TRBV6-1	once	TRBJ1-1	TGTGCCAGCAGTGAAGTGGGGACAGGGGACACTGAAGCTTTCTTT	CASSEVGTGDTEAFF
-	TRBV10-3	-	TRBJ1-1	TGTGCCATCAGTGACCCTGACAGATTGAACACTGAAGCTTTCTTT	CAISDPDRLNTEAFF
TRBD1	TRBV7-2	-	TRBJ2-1	TGTGCCAGCAGCTTAGGAGGGGACAGGGGATATGAGCAGTTCTTC	CASSLGGDRGYEQFF
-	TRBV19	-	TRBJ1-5	TGTGCCAGTAGTATAGCCAGGTTTGGGAATCAGCCCCAGCATTTT	CASSIARFGNQPQHF
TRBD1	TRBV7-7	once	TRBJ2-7	TGTGCTAGCAGCCGAAACCCTGGGACAGGATCGGGGGAGCAGTACTTC	CASSRNPGTGSGEQYF
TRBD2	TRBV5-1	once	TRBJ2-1	TGCGCCAGCAGCTTGGACGGTAGCGGGGGCTCTCACAATGAGCAGTTCTTC	CASSLDGSGGSHNEQFF
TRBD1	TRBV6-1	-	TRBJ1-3	TGTGCCAGCAGTGAAGCGCTTTTGGGACAGGGCGGTTACACCATATATTTT	CASSEALLGQGGYTIYF
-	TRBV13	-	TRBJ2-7	TGTGCCAGCAGCTTAGGGCCCGGGGGGCACGAGCAGTACTTC	CASSLGPGGHEQYF